The 2 T cell receptor beta chains listed next were all sequenced from one sample in a study of tumor-infiltrating lymphocytes in oesophageal squamous cell carcinoma. TCRdb reprocessed the PCR reads with MiXCR, giving one entry per CDR3 protein. The sample holds 15,000 to 20,000 distinct CDR3 sequences, approximately 46% seen once. Input material: blood. Receptor source: a female donor with esophageal squamous cell carcinoma.

This clonotype was seen many times. The rearrangement links TRBV5-6 to TRBJ2-2, with D perhaps matching TRBD1 (5 bases). There are 17 residues in the CDR3. The germline gives CDR1 SGHDT, CDR2 YYEEEE. Trimming shortened V by 0 bases and J by 2 bases, and 14 bases separated the two germline ends. The CDR3 DNA reads TGTGCCAGCAGCTTGGGACAGTTACTAATCAACACCGGGGAGCTGTTTTTT. Translating it yields CASSLGQLLINTGELFF. The variable domain in full, with the rest retrieved from reference TRBV5-6 and TRBJ2-2, is DAGVTQSPTHLIKTRGQQVTLRCSPKSGHDTVSWYQQALGQGPQFIFQYYEEEERQRGNFPDRFSGHQFPNYSSELNVNALLLGDSALYLCASSLGQLLINTGELFFGEGSRLTVL.

CDR3 amino acids: CASSQDFAGTSGSSYEQYF. The CDR3 region has the DNA TGTGCCAGCAGCCAAGACTTCGCCGGGACTAGCGGGAGCTCCTACGAGCAGTACTTC. The V and J genes are TRBV14 and TRBJ2-5, with 14 bases identical to TRBD2. With the DNA end fitting TRBJ2-7 better, the J assignment may be wrong. The germline CDR1 and CDR2 sequences are SGHDN and FVKESK. The CDR3 contains 19 residues.